The entry that follows covers one TCR beta chain sequence. CDR1 and CDR2 (germline): LNHNV, YYDKDF (reference sequence). This CDR3 is built from 15 residues. Germline trimming cut 2 bases from V and 6 bases from J; bases unmatched to any gene: 5. Original processing notes: Reference gene primer amplification yielded estimated nucleated cell counts. Libraries were prepared by immunoSEQ multiplex PCR; TCRdb keeps only in-frame clonotypes and omits some of them. D and trimming come from the DNA, and the V and J calls and clone size come from that table. The sample records about 270,000 clones, roughly 90% being singletons. The sample comes from a study of blood T cell repertoires in COVID-19. Study-wide background: Researchers got acute and convalescent COVID-19 samples from the United States, Italy and Spain. PBMCs, B-cell-depleted T cells, or T cells were the source of the cDNA or gDNA that made up the material.

The sequenced material came from peripheral blood. The source of this sequence is a man aged 60 to 69 who had recovered from COVID-19. The chain couples TRBV15 to TRBJ2-2, with 8 bases fitting TRBD1. The CDR3 bases are TGTGCCACCAGCAGAAGACAGGGGTTCGCCGGGGAGCTGTTTTTT. Translating gives CATSRRQGFAGELFF. The whole variable domain, filled in from reference TRBV15 and TRBJ2-2, reads DAMVIQNPRYQVTQFGKPVTLSCSQTLNHNVMYWYQQKSSQAPKLLFHYYDKDFNNEADTPDNFQSRRPNTSFCFLDIRSPGLGDTAMYLCATSRRQGFAGELFFGEGSRLTVL.